This entry describes one T cell receptor beta chain. The antigen is undetermined. CDR1 and CDR2 from the germline V gene are SGHRS and YFSETQ. Trimming took off 1 base at V and 7 bases at J, with 18 bases between the two ends. CDR3 size: 16 residues. This sample was taken from a study of cytotoxic CD8 clonotypes in ibrutinib-treated CLL. The overall study: Responses comprised about 25 partial and 2 complete; at median approximately 68 months, approximately 15 remained remitted and some twelve progressed.

This table comes from immunoSEQ multiplex PCR, and its TCRdb copy is limited to in-frame clones, with some not included. The sample lists about 300,000 clones, approximately 76% occurring once. Study-wide findings and caveats: Clonality was higher at ibrutinib response and returned toward baseline at progression.

The origin of this receptor is a human donor with chronic lymphocytic leukemia. The V call is TRBV5-1, the J call TRBJ2-1; tentative D call: TRBD1 (6 bases). The sequencing here drew on PBMCs, taken at disease progression, from a patient treated with ibrutinib. The CDR3 sequence: CASSLSRLTGRNEQFF. The CDR3 coding sequence is TGCGCCAGCAGCTTGTCCCGACTTACAGGGCGGAATGAGCAGTTCTTC.